The 26 T cell receptor beta chains in this list originate from one sample, sequenced in a study of shared T cell receptors in the human thymus. Clones were sequenced by immunoSEQ multiplex PCR, and TCRdb holds only the in-frame ones, with some missing. The sample lists roughly 560,000 clones, 75% to 85% occurring once. The sample was also linked to a second study, of human thymus T cells.

The sample was thymocytes. The source is a boy younger than two with a congenital heart defect.

The V call is TRBV11-2, the J call TRBJ2-1, with D unresolved. Per germline, CDR1 SGHAT and CDR2 FQNNGV. With 4 bases removed from V and 6 bases from J, the gap between germline ends came to 10 bases. The CDR3 extends over 13 amino acids. DNA of the CDR3: TGTGCCAGCAGCTCTAGTACCTCCAATGAGCAGTTCTTC. As protein: CASSSSTSNEQFF.

This clone showed up just a few times. The V gene is TRBV5-6, the J gene TRBJ2-6, with D perhaps matching TRBD1 (6 bases). Germline CDR1 SGHDT, CDR2 YYEEEE. The germline V and J ends were trimmed by 4 bases and 0 bases, with 11 bases remaining between them. The CDR3 contains 16 residues. The CDR3 is CASSPRTDSGANVLTF. In nucleotides, the CDR3 is TGTGCCAGCAGCCCGCGGACAGACTCTGGGGCCAACGTCCTGACTTTC.

The chain combines TRBV5-1 with TRBJ2-7; 9 bases agree with TRBD2. The CDR3 loop spans 17 amino acids. Unmatched junction bases numbered 13, after V lost 2 bases and J lost 4 bases. Germline V gene sequence: CDR1 SGHRS, CDR2 YFSETQ. CDR3 bases: TGCGCCAGCAGCTTCCCCCTCGCGCGGGAGGGCCTTTACGAGCAGTACTTC. Encoded protein: CASSFPLAREGLYEQYF.

The chain combines TRBV7-8 with TRBJ2-7, with TRBD1 identical over 8 bases. The ends lost 1 base at V and 6 bases at J; junction bases unmatched: 11. Germline V gene sequence: CDR1 SGHVS, CDR2 FQNEAQ. The CDR3 spans 16 residues. The CDR3 sequence: CASSLGGSRGRPEQYF. The CDR3, as DNA: TGTGCCAGCAGCTTAGGAGGGAGCAGGGGGCGTCCCGAGCAGTACTTC.

V is TRBV6-5 and J is TRBJ2-7; D is ambiguous. The V and J ends lost 5 bases and 0 bases respectively, with 11 bases between them. CDR3 size: 14 residues. CDR1 and CDR2 from the germline V gene are MNHEY and SVGAGI. CDR3 nucleotide sequence: TGTGCCAGCAGTAGAGGCCCGTTCTCCTACGAGCAGTACTTC. Encoded protein: CASSRGPFSYEQYF.

The V gene is TRBV29-1, the J gene TRBJ2-3, with D unclear. Trimming pared 6 bases from V and 5 bases from J, leaving 21 bases between. The CDR3 sequence is 15 residues long. Per germline, CDR1 SQVTM and CDR2 ANQGSEA. CDR3 region: CSVPRPSRRGDTQYF. CDR3 DNA sequence: TGCAGCGTGCCAAGGCCCTCTAGGAGAGGAGATACGCAGTATTTT.

The V and J genes are TRBV13 and TRBJ2-5; D is undetermined. The CDR3 contains 13 residues. V lost 4 bases to trimming and J lost 3 bases, with 9 bases between them. CDR1 and CDR2 (germline): PRHDT, FYEKMQ (reference sequence). The CDR3 DNA reads as TGTGCCAGCAGCTCACCAGGCGAAGAGACCCAGTACTTC. It encodes CASSSPGEETQYF.

This sequence joins TRBV19 and TRBJ2-1, with 13 positions matching TRBD2. V lost 3 bases and J lost 7; bases outside the gene matches: 9. The CDR3 spans 17 residues. Per the germline V gene, CDR1 is LNHDA and CDR2 is SQIVND (reference sequence). The CDR3 sequence is CASSIATSGRARNEQFF. As DNA, the CDR3 is TGTGCCAGTAGTATCGCCACTAGCGGGAGGGCCAGGAATGAGCAGTTCTTC.

The chain combines TRBV7-8 with TRBJ1-2; tentative D call: TRBD1 (5 bases). Germline loops: CDR1 SGHVS, CDR2 FQNEAQ. CDR3 size: 16 residues. The V end was cut by 0 bases, the J end by 3 bases, with 14 bases between. The CDR3 DNA reads TGTGCCAGCAGCTTAGCCAAAGCGGGGGAAGACTATGGCTACACCTTC. Protein: CASSLAKAGEDYGYTF.

This chain connects TRBV5-8 to TRBJ2-7; D is ambiguous. Germline V gives CDR1 SGHTS, CDR2 YDEGEE. Trimming stripped 0 bases from V and 0 bases from J, with 25 bases between. The CDR3 runs 20 residues. CDR3 DNA sequence: TGTGCCAGCAGCTTGGTGCCTACCCGCGGAATGGCAGTCACCTCCTACGAGCAGTACTTC. Amino acid sequence: CASSLVPTRGMAVTSYEQYF. Full variable domain (missing parts from reference TRBV5-8 and TRBJ2-7): EAGVTQSPTHLIKTRGQQATLRCSPISGHTSVYWYQQALGLGLQFLLWYDEGEERNRGNFPPRFSGRQFPNYSSELNVNALELEDSALYLCASSLVPTRGMAVTSYEQYFGPGTRLTVT.

The chain joins TRBV14 to TRBJ2-7; 11 nucleotides align to TRBD2. The germline CDR1 and CDR2 sequences are SGHDN and FVKESK. The V segment lost 3 bases and the J segment 5 bases; nucleotides outside the gene matches: 6. CDR3 size: 15 residues. As DNA, the CDR3 is TGTGCCAGCAGCCATACTAGCGGGAGCGGTCACGAGCAGTACTTC. This sequence encodes CASSHTSGSGHEQYF.

This rearrangement joins TRBV10-3 to TRBJ2-1; 11 nucleotides line up with TRBD2. The CDR3 is 17 amino acids. The trim removed 2 bases at V and 5 bases at J, leaving 8 bases unmatched. Germline V gene lookup returns CDR1 ENHRY and CDR2 SYGVKD. The CDR3 DNA follows: TGTGCCATCAGTGAGCCCAGACTAGCGGGACTAGACAATGAGCAGTTCTTC. This sequence encodes CAISEPRLAGLDNEQFF.

This chain joins TRBV2 and TRBJ2-1; 12 bases line up with TRBD2. Germline V gives CDR1 SNHLY, CDR2 FYNNEI. J was trimmed by 8 bases and V by 7 bases; bases with no gene match: 9. The CDR3 sequence is 15 residues long. The CDR3 region has the DNA TGTGCCAGCACCGGACTAGCGGGACCCCTCGATGAGCAGTTCTTC. Protein product: CASTGLAGPLDEQFF.

This sequence joins TRBV6-5 and TRBJ2-7; TRBD2 might be the D (6 bases). Trimming shortened V by 2 bases and J by 5 bases, and 10 bases separated the two germline ends. CDR1 MNHEY and CDR2 SVGAGI come from the germline V gene. CDR3 length: 13 residues. The CDR3 nucleotides are TGTGCCAGCAGTTACCGGCGGGACCACGAGCAGTACTTC. Translated: CASSYRRDHEQYF.

The J gene is TRBJ2-1, the V gene TRBV5-6, with TRBD2 identical over 11 bases. J lost 2 bases, V lost 3 bases, and 13 bases had no gene match. CDR1 is SGHDT and CDR2 is YYEEEE in the germline V gene. The CDR3 runs to 19 residues. The CDR3 bases are TGTGCCAGCAGCTCTGGGACTAGCGGAGGGCCCCCAGCCTACAATGAGCAGTTCTTC. It yields the protein CASSSGTSGGPPAYNEQFF.

The chain combines TRBV11-3 with TRBJ2-7; 9 bases are shared with TRBD1. Looked up from germline, CDR1 is SGHNT and CDR2 is YENEEA. Germline trimming cut 4 bases from V and 3 bases from J; bases unmatched to any gene: 7. There are 15 residues in the CDR3. CDR3: CASSYQSGQGYEQYF. As DNA, the CDR3 is TGTGCCAGCAGCTACCAATCGGGACAGGGCTACGAGCAGTACTTC.

The rearrangement uses TRBV2 and TRBJ2-3; 8 nucleotides align to TRBD2. The CDR3 totals 15 residues. The ends lost 4 bases at V and 2 bases at J; junction bases unmatched: 5. Germline CDR1 and CDR2: SNHLY and FYNNEI. The CDR3 region is CASSGVSGNTDTQYF. The DNA for the CDR3 is TGTGCCAGCAGTGGGGTTAGCGGGAACACAGATACGCAGTATTTT.

V and J are TRBV19 and TRBJ2-3; TRBD1 aligns across 7 bases. The CDR3 loop spans 15 amino acids. Per germline, CDR1 LNHDA and CDR2 SQIVND (reference sequence). After removal of 3 bases from V and 0 bases from J, the junction contained 3 bases not matched to a gene. The CDR3 spells CASSMGQTSTDTQYF. The CDR3 bases are TGTGCCAGTAGTATGGGACAGACGAGCACAGATACGCAGTATTTT.

This clone was counted once. The V gene is TRBV7-2, the J gene TRBJ2-3; weak D call: TRBD2 (5 bases). This CDR3 spans 16 amino acids. V was pared by 2 bases and J by 5 bases, with 17 bases between. CDR1 SGHTA and CDR2 FQGNSA come from the germline V gene. The CDR3 bases are TGTGCCAGCAGCTTATCCGCCGGGATAGGAGAAGATACGCAGTATTTT. It specifies CASSLSAGIGEDTQYF.

This chain joins TRBV11-1 and TRBJ2-7; 11 bases match TRBD2. The CDR3 loop spans 17 amino acids. Germline loops: CDR1 SGHAT, CDR2 FQDESV (reference sequence). Trimming took 1 base from V and 2 from J; bases not matched to a gene: 7. CDR3 region: CASSLGVGSGRAYEQYF. The CDR3 coding sequence is TGTGCCAGCAGCTTAGGGGTTGGTAGCGGGAGGGCCTACGAGCAGTACTTC.

The chain is built from TRBV7-3 and TRBJ1-2, with a tentative D call TRBD1 (6 bases). Trimming removed 3 bases from V and 8 bases from J, with 16 bases in between. The CDR3 contains 14 residues. CDR1 is SGHTA and CDR2 is FQGTGA in the germline V gene. The CDR3 region is CASSFEGSGDGYTF. The CDR3 coding sequence is TGTGCCAGCAGCTTTGAAGGCTCAGGGGACGGCTACACCTTC.

In its sample, this clone was seen a few times. The rearrangement links TRBV7-9 to TRBJ2-5; D is possibly TRBD1 (5 bases). CDR1 and CDR2 (germline): SEHNR, FQNEAQ (reference sequence). Trimming shortened V by 5 bases and J by 1 base, and 20 bases separated the two germline ends. This CDR3 has 17 residues. CDR3 loop: CASSAQAGKWGQETQYF. The CDR3 nucleotides read TGTGCCAGCAGCGCCCAGGCAGGGAAGTGGGGCCAAGAGACCCAGTACTTC.

The rearrangement uses TRBV27 and TRBJ2-3; 7 nucleotides align to TRBD2. This CDR3 region has 16 residues. Germline V gene lookup returns CDR1 MNHEY and CDR2 SMNVEV (reference sequence). V dropped 0 bases and J dropped 5; count of bases not matched to a gene: 8. The CDR3 spells CASSLSPGGRGDTQYF. In DNA form, the CDR3 reads TGTGCCAGCAGTTTATCACCGGGAGGTCGGGGAGATACGCAGTATTTT.

This chain uses TRBV11-2 with TRBJ2-7, with a possible D match to TRBD1 (6 bases). In germline, CDR1 is SGHAT, CDR2 FQNNGV. Trimming pared 5 bases from V and 6 bases from J, leaving 14 bases between. The CDR3 spans 13 residues. The CDR3, as DNA: TGTGCCAGCAGCGTACAACAGGGTCGCGAGCAGTACTTC. Translation gives CASSVQQGREQYF.

The V and J genes are TRBV6-5 and TRBJ2-3; perhaps TRBD2 as D (5 bases). Germline V gene lookup returns CDR1 MNHEY and CDR2 SVGAGI. V lost 6 bases and J lost 6, with 19 bases in between. This CDR3 is built from 15 residues. The CDR3 loop is CASSRVLGRVDTQYF. CDR3 coding DNA: TGTGCCAGCAGCCGGGTCCTAGGGAGAGTTGATACGCAGTATTTT.

This clone was seen only a few times. The CDR3 loop is CASSLTGTGGQETQYF. As DNA, the CDR3 is TGTGCCAGCAGCTTAACAGGGACAGGGGGTCAAGAGACCCAGTACTTC. The chain recombines TRBV7-3 with TRBJ2-5; 11 bases are shared with TRBD1. The CDR3 length is 16 residues. Germline-derived CDR1 and CDR2 are SGHTA and FQGTGA. The J segment lost 2 bases and the V segment lost 0 bases, leaving 2 bases of the junction unmatched.